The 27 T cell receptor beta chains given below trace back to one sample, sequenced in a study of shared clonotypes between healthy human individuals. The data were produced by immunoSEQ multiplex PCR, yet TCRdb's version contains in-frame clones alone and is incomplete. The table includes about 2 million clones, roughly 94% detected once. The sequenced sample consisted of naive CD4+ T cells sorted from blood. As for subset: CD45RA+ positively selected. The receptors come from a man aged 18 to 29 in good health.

The CDR3 sequence is CASSSFGEGNTGELFF. In nucleotides, the CDR3 is TGCGCCAGCAGCTCCTTCGGGGAGGGCAACACCGGGGAGCTGTTTTTT. This sequence joins TRBV5-1 and TRBJ2-2; 7 bases are shared with TRBD2. V was clipped by 3 bases and J by 2 bases; unmatched bases: 7. This CDR3 has 16 amino acids. From germline, CDR1 is SGHRS and CDR2 YFSETQ.

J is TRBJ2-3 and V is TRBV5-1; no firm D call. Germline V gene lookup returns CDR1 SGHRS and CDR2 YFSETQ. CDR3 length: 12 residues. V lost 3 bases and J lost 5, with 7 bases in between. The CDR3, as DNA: TGCGCCAGCAGCTGGTCAGGAGATACGCAGTATTTT. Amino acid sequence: CASSWSGDTQYF. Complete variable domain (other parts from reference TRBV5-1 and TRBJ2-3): KAGVTQTPRYLIKTRGQQVTLSCSPISGHRSVSWYQQTPGQGLQFLFEYFSETQRNKGNFPGRFSGRQFSNSRSEMNVSTLELGDSALYLCASSWSGDTQYFGPGTRLTVL.

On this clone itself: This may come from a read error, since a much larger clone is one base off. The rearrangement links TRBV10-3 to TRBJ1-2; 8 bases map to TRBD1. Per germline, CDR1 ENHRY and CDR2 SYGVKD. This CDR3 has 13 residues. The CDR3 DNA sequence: TGTGCCATCAGTGGCGCAGGGGGCGATGGCCACACCTTC. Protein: CAISGAGGDGHTF.

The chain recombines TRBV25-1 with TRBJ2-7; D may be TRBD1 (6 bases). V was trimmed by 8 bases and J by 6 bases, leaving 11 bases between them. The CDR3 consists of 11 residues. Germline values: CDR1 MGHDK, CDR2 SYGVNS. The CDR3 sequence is CASRQETEQYF. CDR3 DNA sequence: TGTGCCAGCCGACAGGAGACCGAGCAGTACTTC.

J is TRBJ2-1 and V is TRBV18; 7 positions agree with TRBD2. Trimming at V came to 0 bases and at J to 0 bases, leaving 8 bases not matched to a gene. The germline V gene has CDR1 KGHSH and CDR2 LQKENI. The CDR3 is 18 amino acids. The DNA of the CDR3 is TGTGCCAGCTCACCACCGGGGCTAGCGGATAGCTCCTACAATGAGCAGTTCTTC. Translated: CASSPPGLADSSYNEQFF. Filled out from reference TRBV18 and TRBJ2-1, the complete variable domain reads NAGVMQNPRHLVRRRGQEARLRCSPMKGHSHVYWYRQLPEEGLKFMVYLQKENIIDESGMPKERFSAEFPKEGPSILRIQQVVRGDSAAYFCASSPPGLADSSYNEQFFGPGTRLTVL.

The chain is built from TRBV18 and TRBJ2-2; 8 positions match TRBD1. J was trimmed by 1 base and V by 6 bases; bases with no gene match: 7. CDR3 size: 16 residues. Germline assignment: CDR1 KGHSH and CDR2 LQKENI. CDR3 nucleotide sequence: TGTGCCAGCTCGCCTAGACAGGGGCGGAACACCGGGGAGCTGTTTTTT. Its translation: CASSPRQGRNTGELFF.

CDR3 loop: CASTGNEKLFF. CDR3 nucleotides: TGTGCCAGCACTGGGAATGAAAAACTGTTTTTT. The chain employs TRBV28 and TRBJ1-4; no firm D call. CDR1 and CDR2 (germline): MDHEN, SYDVKM. The CDR3 totals 11 residues. Trimming pared 7 bases from V and 5 bases from J, leaving 5 bases between.

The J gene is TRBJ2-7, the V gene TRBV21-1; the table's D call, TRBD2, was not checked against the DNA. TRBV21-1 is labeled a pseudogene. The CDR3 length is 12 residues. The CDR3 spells CASKLSAHEQYF. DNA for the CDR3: TGTGCCAGCAAGTTAAGCGCCCACGAGCAGTACTTC.

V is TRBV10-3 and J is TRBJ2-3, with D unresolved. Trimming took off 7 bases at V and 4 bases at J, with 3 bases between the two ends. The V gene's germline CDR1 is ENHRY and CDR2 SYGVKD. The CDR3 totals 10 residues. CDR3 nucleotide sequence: TGTGCCATCACCCCAGATACGCAGTATTTT. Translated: CAITPDTQYF.

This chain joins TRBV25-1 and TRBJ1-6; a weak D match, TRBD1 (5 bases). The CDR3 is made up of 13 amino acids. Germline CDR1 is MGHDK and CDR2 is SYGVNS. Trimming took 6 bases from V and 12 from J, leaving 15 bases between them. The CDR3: CASSEAYGGPLHF. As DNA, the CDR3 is TGTGCCAGCAGCGAAGCGTACGGGGGACCCCTCCACTTT.

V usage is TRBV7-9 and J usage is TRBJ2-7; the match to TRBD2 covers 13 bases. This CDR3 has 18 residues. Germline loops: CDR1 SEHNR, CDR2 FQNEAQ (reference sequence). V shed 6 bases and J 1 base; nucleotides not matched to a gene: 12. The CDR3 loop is CASSDSLRLAGGSYEQYF. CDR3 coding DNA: TGTGCCAGCAGTGACAGCCTAAGACTAGCGGGAGGTTCCTACGAGCAGTACTTC.

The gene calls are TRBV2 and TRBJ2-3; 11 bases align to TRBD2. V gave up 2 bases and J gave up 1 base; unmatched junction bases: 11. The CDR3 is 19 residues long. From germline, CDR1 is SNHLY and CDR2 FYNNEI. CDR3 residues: CASSEILAGGRLRTDTQYF. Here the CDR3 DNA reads TGTGCCAGCAGTGAAATCCTAGCGGGGGGACGCCTCCGCACAGATACGCAGTATTTT.

The CDR3, as DNA: TGTGCCAGCAGCTCGGGACAGGGGAGCGGCTACACCTTC. It specifies CASSSGQGSGYTF. The J gene is TRBJ1-2, the V gene TRBV7-2; 10 bases are shared with TRBD1. The germline V gene has CDR1 SGHTA and CDR2 FQGNSA. The CDR3 totals 13 residues. Losses at the gene ends were 4 bases for V and 8 bases for J; bases not matched to a gene: 4.

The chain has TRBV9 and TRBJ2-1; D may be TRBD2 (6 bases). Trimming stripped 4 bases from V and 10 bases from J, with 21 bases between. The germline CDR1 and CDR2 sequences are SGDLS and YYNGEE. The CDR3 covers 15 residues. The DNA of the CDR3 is TGTGCCAGCAGCTCCACCGGGACTCCAGTTGACGAGCAGTTCTTC. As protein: CASSSTGTPVDEQFF.

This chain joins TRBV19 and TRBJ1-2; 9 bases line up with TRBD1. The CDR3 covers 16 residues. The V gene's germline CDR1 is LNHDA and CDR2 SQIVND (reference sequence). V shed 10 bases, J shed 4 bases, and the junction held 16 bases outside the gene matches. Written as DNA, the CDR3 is TGTGCCACCCAAGATTCCGGGACAGGGACTAGCTATGGCTACACCTTC. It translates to CATQDSGTGTSYGYTF.

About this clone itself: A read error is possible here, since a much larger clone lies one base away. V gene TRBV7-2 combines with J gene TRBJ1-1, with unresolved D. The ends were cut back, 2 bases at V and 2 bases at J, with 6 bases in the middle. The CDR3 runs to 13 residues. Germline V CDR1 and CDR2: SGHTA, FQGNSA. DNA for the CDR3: TGTGCCAGCAGCTTACAAGATAACACTGAAGCTTTCTTT. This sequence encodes CASSLQDNTEAFF. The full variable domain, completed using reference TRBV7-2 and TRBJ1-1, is GAGVSQSPSNKVTEKGKDVELRCDPISGHTALYWYRQSLGQGLEFLIYFQGNSAPDKSGLPSDRFSAERTGGSVSTLTIQRTQQEDSAVYLCASSLQDNTEAFFGQGTRLTVV.

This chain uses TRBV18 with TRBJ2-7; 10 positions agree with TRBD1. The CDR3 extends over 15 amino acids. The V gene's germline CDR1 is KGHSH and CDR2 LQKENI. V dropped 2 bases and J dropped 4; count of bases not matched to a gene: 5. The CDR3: CASSPMGQGFYEQYF. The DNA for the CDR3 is TGTGCCAGCTCACCAATGGGACAGGGGTTTTACGAGCAGTACTTC.

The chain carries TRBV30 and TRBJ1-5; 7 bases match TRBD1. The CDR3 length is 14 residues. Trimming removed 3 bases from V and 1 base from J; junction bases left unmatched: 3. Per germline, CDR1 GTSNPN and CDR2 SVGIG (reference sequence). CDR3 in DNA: TGTGCCTGGAGGGGACAGAAAAGCAATCAGCCCCAGCATTTT. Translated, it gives CAWRGQKSNQPQHF.

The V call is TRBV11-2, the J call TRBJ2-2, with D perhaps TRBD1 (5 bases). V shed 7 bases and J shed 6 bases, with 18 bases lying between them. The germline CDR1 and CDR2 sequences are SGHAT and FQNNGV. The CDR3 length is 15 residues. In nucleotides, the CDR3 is TGTGCCAGCACCGGGTTTAGGGGCCCACCCGGGGAGCTGTTTTTT. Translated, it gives CASTGFRGPPGELFF.

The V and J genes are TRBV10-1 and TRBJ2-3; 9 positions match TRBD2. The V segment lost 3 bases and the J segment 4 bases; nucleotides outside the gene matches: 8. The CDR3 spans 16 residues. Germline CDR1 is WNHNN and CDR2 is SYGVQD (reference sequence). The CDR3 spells CASSERAGGRADTQYF. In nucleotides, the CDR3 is TGCGCCAGCAGTGAAAGAGCGGGGGGTCGTGCAGATACGCAGTATTTT.

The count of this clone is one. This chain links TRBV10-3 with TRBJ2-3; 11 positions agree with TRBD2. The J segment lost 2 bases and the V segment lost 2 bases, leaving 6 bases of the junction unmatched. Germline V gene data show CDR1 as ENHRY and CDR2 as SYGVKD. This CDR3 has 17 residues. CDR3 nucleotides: TGTGCCATCAGTGAGACTAGCGGGGGCCTGACCACAGATACGCAGTATTTT. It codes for CAISETSGGLTTDTQYF.

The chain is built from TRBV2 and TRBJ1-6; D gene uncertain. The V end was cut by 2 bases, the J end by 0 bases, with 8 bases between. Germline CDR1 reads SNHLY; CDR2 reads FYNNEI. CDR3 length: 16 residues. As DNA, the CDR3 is TGTGCCAGCAGTGAATTTGTTAGCTCCTATAATTCACCCCTCCACTTT. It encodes CASSEFVSSYNSPLHF. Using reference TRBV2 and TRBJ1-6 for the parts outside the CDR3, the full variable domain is EPEVTQTPSHQVTQMGQEVILRCVPISNHLYFYWYRQILGQKVEFLVSFYNNEISEKSEIFDDQFSVERPDGSNFTLKIRSTKLEDSAMYFCASSEFVSSYNSPLHFGNGTRLTVT.

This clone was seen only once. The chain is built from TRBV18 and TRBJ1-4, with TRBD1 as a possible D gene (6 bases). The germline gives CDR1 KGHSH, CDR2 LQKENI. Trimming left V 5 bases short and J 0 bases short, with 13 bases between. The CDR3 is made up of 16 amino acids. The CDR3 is CASSELQGSTNEKLFF. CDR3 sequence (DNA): TGTGCCAGCTCAGAACTCCAGGGGTCAACTAATGAAAAACTGTTTTTT.

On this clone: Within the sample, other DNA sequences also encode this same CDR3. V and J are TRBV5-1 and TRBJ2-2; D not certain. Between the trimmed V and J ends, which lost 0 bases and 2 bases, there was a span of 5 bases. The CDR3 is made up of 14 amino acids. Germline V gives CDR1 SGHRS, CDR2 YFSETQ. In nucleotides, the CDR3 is TGCGCCAGCAGCTTGGAGGGCAACACCGGGGAGCTGTTTTTT. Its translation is CASSLEGNTGELFF.

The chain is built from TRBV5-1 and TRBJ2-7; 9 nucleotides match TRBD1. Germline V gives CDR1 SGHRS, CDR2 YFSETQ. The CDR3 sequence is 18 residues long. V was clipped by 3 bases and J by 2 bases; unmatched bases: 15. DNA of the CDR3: TGCGCCAGCAGCTCCCGACCCAAGACAGGGGGAGAAACCTACGAGCAGTACTTC. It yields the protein CASSSRPKTGGETYEQYF.

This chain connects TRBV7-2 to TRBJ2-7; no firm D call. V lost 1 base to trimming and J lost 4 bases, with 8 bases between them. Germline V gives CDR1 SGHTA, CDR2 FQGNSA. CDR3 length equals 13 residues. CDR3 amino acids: CASSLVSLYEQYF. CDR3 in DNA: TGTGCCAGCAGCTTAGTATCGTTATACGAGCAGTACTTC. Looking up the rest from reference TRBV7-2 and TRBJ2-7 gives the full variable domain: GAGVSQSPSNKVTEKGKDVELRCDPISGHTALYWYRQSLGQGLEFLIYFQGNSAPDKSGLPSDRFSAERTGGSVSTLTIQRTQQEDSAVYLCASSLVSLYEQYFGPGTRLTVT.

The CDR3 DNA follows: TGTGCCAGCAGTGATTTGCTAGCGAGAGATACGCAGTATTTT. This translates into CASSDLLARDTQYF. This rearrangement joins TRBV2 to TRBJ2-3; a possible D gene is TRBD2 (6 bases). The germline CDR1 and CDR2 sequences are SNHLY and FYNNEI. The CDR3 spans 14 residues. V lost 3 bases and J lost 5, with 12 bases in between.